This T cell receptor beta chain was recorded in a study of T cells in Graves' hyperthyroidism and ophthalmopathy. Study details: The authors collected peripheral blood at initial diagnosis, before any treatment. Study-wide results and caveats: With a median lead of roughly 6.8 months before onset, the model predicted ophthalmopathy.

About this clonotype: No antigen is known for it.

The CDR3 is 16 residues long. V was cut by 2 bases and J by 3 bases, with 17 bases left in between. The V gene's germline CDR1 is SGHRS and CDR2 YFSETQ. Patients showing uncontrolled infection, other autoimmune disease, pregnancy or lactation were ineligible. For the diagnoses, clinical symptoms, serum thyroxine and TRAb, thyroid ultrasound and orbital computed tomography were used. Amplification targeted TCR beta CDR3 regions from RNA transcripts. When the TCR CDR3 underwent first-round RT-PCR, the HTBI primer set was used. Using its own MiXCR run on the multiplex PCR reads, TCRdb lists one record per CDR3 protein. The sample holds more than 450,000 distinct CDR3 sequences, around 13% seen once.

The source material was blood. The rearrangement links TRBV5-1 to TRBJ2-5; the D is unclear. This clonotype originated in a woman in her forties with Graves' hyperthyroidism. CDR3 amino acids: CASSFDEANFEETQYF. As DNA, the CDR3 is TGCGCCAGCAGCTTCGACGAGGCGAACTTTGAAGAGACCCAGTACTTC.